The 7 T cell receptor beta chains listed next were all sequenced from one sample in a study of shared clonotypes between healthy human individuals. The method was immunoSEQ multiplex PCR; TCRdb's version includes in-frame clones alone and lacks a portion of them. The sample has 850,000 to 1,200,000 clones; 60% to 80% are singletons. The sequenced sample was memory CD4+ T cells sorted from blood. Subset indicated: CD45RA-negative fraction. The receptor set was obtained from a man younger than 35 in good health.

For this clone: A much larger clone is a single base away; this may be a read error. The same CDR3 arises from other DNA sequences in this sample as well. The rearrangement links TRBV29-1 to TRBJ1-1, with TRBD1 matching 7 bases. This CDR3 contains 12 residues. V was pared by 8 bases and J by 5 bases, with 8 bases of the junction left unmatched. Germline V CDR1 and CDR2: SQVTM, ANQGSEA. CDR3 sequence (DNA): TGCAGCCTGCGGACAGGACGGACTGAAGCTTTCTTT. Translation: CSLRTGRTEAFF.

This clone occurred once. The chain combines TRBV7-2 with TRBJ2-3; D may be TRBD1 or TRBD2 (6 bases each). Germline CDR1 reads SGHTA; CDR2 reads FQGNSA. The V end lost 3 bases, the J end lost 2 bases, and 18 bases lay between the germline ends. The CDR3 extends over 17 amino acids. DNA for the CDR3: TGTGCCAGCAGCTTCGTTGGCGGAGGGGGGCTCACAGATACGCAGTATTTT. Translated, it gives CASSFVGGGGLTDTQYF. Filled out from reference TRBV7-2 and TRBJ2-3, the complete variable domain reads GAGVSQSPSNKVTEKGKDVELRCDPISGHTALYWYRQSLGQGLEFLIYFQGNSAPDKSGLPSDRFSAERTGGSVSTLTIQRTQQEDSAVYLCASSFVGGGGLTDTQYFGPGTRLTVL.

As for this clone: Germline is not matched at one junction end, which may reflect a read error. This sequence joins TRBV18 and TRBJ2-7, with TRBD1 matching over 9 bases. Looked up from germline, CDR1 is KGHSH and CDR2 is LQKENI. This CDR3 spans 11 amino acids. CDR3 sequence (DNA): TGTGCCAGCTCCCCGGGACAGGGAAATGTCTTC. It specifies CASSPGQGNVF.

Notes on this clone: The sample holds other DNA sequences that translate to the same CDR3. The chain couples TRBV19 to TRBJ1-2, with D hard to call. V lost 3 bases and J 8 bases, leaving 10 bases between the germline ends. Germline V gene lookup returns CDR1 LNHDA and CDR2 SQIVND (reference sequence). CDR3 length equals 12 residues. CDR3 in amino acids: CASSIREGGYTF. The CDR3 DNA follows: TGTGCCAGTAGTATTCGGGAAGGAGGCTACACCTTC.

The gene calls are TRBV6-5 and TRBJ1-1, with D possibly matching TRBD1 (6 bases). The CDR3 is 12 amino acids. Trimming took off 4 bases at V and 7 bases at J, with 10 bases between the two ends. The germline CDR1 and CDR2 sequences are MNHEY and SVGAGI. The CDR3 sequence: CASSLDRSEAFF. CDR3 DNA: TGTGCCAGCAGTTTGGACAGAAGTGAAGCTTTCTTT.

The chain has TRBV18 and TRBJ1-1; maybe TRBD1 (6 bases). The CDR3 extends over 17 amino acids. V lost 0 bases, J lost 0 bases, and 14 bases lay in between. Germline CDR1 reads KGHSH; CDR2 reads LQKENI. CDR3: CASSPPGAGAVNTEAFF. The CDR3 DNA reads TGTGCCAGCTCACCACCGGGGGCAGGGGCAGTGAACACTGAAGCTTTCTTT.

Remarks on this clone: The same CDR3 can be traced to other DNA sequences in this sample. The rearrangement joins TRBV10-3 to TRBJ2-5; 10 nucleotides agree with TRBD2. Germline CDR1 and CDR2: ENHRY and SYGVKD. Trimming removed 3 bases from V and 3 bases from J; junction bases left unmatched: 1. The CDR3 spans 14 residues. CDR3 bases: TGTGCCATCAGTGAAAGCGGGAGGGAAGAGACCCAGTACTTC. The encoded protein is CAISESGREETQYF.